This is a list of T cell receptor beta chains from one sample in a study of Graves' ophthalmopathy and Graves' hyperthyroidism. Each CDR3 protein gets one entry after TCRdb re-called the multiplex PCR reads with MiXCR. The data hold about 590,000 distinct CDR3 sequences, with under 40% observed a single time. The material sequenced was peripheral blood or thyroid tissue (not recorded which). The receptor source for this set is an adult man with Graves' hyperthyroidism. Both conserved end residues are part of each CDR3. D genes are given only for firm matches. Rows give clone size only sometimes, using once, few, many, or a class for an expanded clone.

V	D	size	J	DNA	CDR3
TRBV29-1	TRBD1	many	TRBJ1-1	TGCAGCGCCGGAGGGGGACAGCCATTGAACACTGAAGCTTTCTTT	CSAGGGQPLNTEAFF
TRBV7-2	TRBD2	-	TRBJ2-5	TGTGCCAGCAGCTTGGGGAGGACTAGCGGTTCGGAGACCCAGTACTTC	CASSLGRTSGSETQYF
TRBV2	-	many	TRBJ1-5	TGTGCCAGCAGCTCCGGACAGTTCTATAGCAATCAGCCCCAGCATTTT	CASSSGQFYSNQPQHF
TRBV7-6	-	many	TRBJ2-5	TGTGCCAGCAGCTTAGCGGGGTCGGGGGAAGAGACCCAGTACTTC	CASSLAGSGEETQYF
TRBV10-3	TRBD2	-	TRBJ2-7	TGTGCCATCAGTGAGCCCCTAGCGGGGGGCCGTTCCTACGAGCAGTACTTC	CAISEPLAGGRSYEQYF
TRBV29-1	-	-	TRBJ2-3	TGCAGCGTTGTGGGGGCCACAGATACGCAGTATTTT	CSVVGATDTQYF
TRBV7-9	-	-	TRBJ2-5	TGTGCCAGCAGCTTAGTCCTAGGGGAGACCCAGTACTTC	CASSLVLGETQYF
TRBV7-2	TRBD1	-	TRBJ1-2	TGTGCCAGCAGCTTAGTGGGACAGTCACCCTCCTATGGCTACACCTTC	CASSLVGQSPSYGYTF
TRBV2	-	few	TRBJ1-6	TGTGCCAGCAGTAAGGCGGCAGCTGATAATTCACCCCTCCACTTT	CASSKAAADNSPLHF
TRBV6-5	TRBD1	many	TRBJ2-2	TGTGCCAGCATGGCGGACAGGGTCCTCGGGGAGCTGTTTTTT	CASMADRVLGELFF
TRBV7-7	-	many	TRBJ2-5	TGTGCTAGCAGCTCCATCGGAGGAGGGGAGACCCAGTACTTC	CASSSIGGGETQYF
TRBV20-1	-	many	TRBJ2-7	TGCAGTGCTAGAGACCCGGGTTTGGTCGAGCAGTACTTC	CSARDPGLVEQYF
TRBV5-4	-	-	TRBJ2-1	TGTGCCAGCAGCTTAGCCTTAACAGGGAGTGAGCAGTTCTTC	CASSLALTGSEQFF
TRBV5-1	-	few	TRBJ2-3	TGCGCCAGCAGCTTTCCAGCAGATACGCAGTATTTT	CASSFPADTQYF
TRBV29-1	TRBD1	-	TRBJ2-3	TGCAGCGTTGAAGATCGCCGCACAGGGGCCAGCACAGATACGCAGTATTTT	CSVEDRRTGASTDTQYF
TRBV24-1	TRBD1	-	TRBJ2-1	TGTGCCACCAGTGAACCGGGACAGGGTTACAATGAGCAGTTCTTC	CATSEPGQGYNEQFF
TRBV20-1	-	-	TRBJ2-1	TGCAGTGCTACCCGACTTTTCTCCTACAATGAGCAGTTCTTC	CSATRLFSYNEQFF
TRBV2	-	-	TRBJ1-1	TGTGCCAGCAGCGGGGGCGCGGTGACTGAAGCTTTCTTT	CASSGGAVTEAFF
TRBV7-8	-	few	TRBJ1-1	TGTGCCAGCAGCTTAGCCTCCAGTTTCTATGAAGCTTTCTTT	CASSLASSFYEAFF
TRBV28	TRBD2	-	TRBJ2-7	TGTGCCAGCAGTATTCGGACTAGCGGAGAGCAGTACTTC	CASSIRTSGEQYF
TRBV29-1	-	-	TRBJ1-1	TGCAGCGTTGATGGTCAGGTCTATGGCTTGAACACTGAAGCTTTCTTT	CSVDGQVYGLNTEAFF
TRBV20-1	-	once	TRBJ1-1	TGCAGTGCTAGAGATCTAGTTACTGAAGCTTTCTTT	CSARDLVTEAFF
TRBV4-1	-	many	TRBJ1-2	TGCGCCAGCAGCCAAGATGCGGGCATTAACTATGGCTACACCTTC	CASSQDAGINYGYTF
TRBV19	TRBD1	many	TRBJ2-5	TGTGCCAGTAGAGGTTTCGGGACAGGGCGTCCAGAGACCCAGTACTTC	CASRGFGTGRPETQYF
TRBV9	TRBD1	few	TRBJ1-2	TGTGCCAGCAGCGTAGACCCCGGCAGGGGGGATGGCTACACCTTC	CASSVDPGRGDGYTF
TRBV4-2	TRBD1	few	TRBJ2-5	TGTGCCAGCAGCTTGGGGACAGGGGGAAGCGGAGAGACCCAGTACTTC	CASSLGTGGSGETQYF
TRBV14	-	few	TRBJ1-1	TGTGCCAGCAGCCAAGAATTGGGGGCTATTAGGGACACTGAAGCTTTCTTT	CASSQELGAIRDTEAFF
TRBV19	TRBD1	many	TRBJ1-1	TGTGCCAGTAGTATTGACAGGGTCACTGAAGCTTTCTTT	CASSIDRVTEAFF
TRBV29-1	-	few	TRBJ2-7	TGCAGCGGCACGGACAGCACTTCCTACGAGCAGTACTTC	CSGTDSTSYEQYF
TRBV20-1	-	many	TRBJ1-1	TGCAGGGGACGGACAGCTACGAACACTGAAGCTTTCTTT	CRGRTATNTEAFF
TRBV5-4	TRBD1	-	TRBJ1-1	TGTGCCAGCAGCATCGACAGGGGTAGCACTGAAGCTTTCTTC	CASSIDRGSTEAFF
TRBV7-9	-	-	TRBJ1-6	TGTGCCACCGGATCCTCCTATAATTCACCCTTCCACTTT	CATGSSYNSPFHF
TRBV29-1	TRBD2	once	TRBJ2-5	TGCAGCGTTGTAGGACTAGCGGGAGAGACCCAGTACTTC	CSVVGLAGETQYF
TRBV7-8	-	many	TRBJ1-5	TGTGCCAGCAGCTTAGCCCCGGCCCAGCCCCAGCATTTT	CASSLAPAQPQHF
TRBV11-2	TRBD2	-	TRBJ2-5	TGTGCCAGCAGCTTAGACGGGGCTAGCGGGAGTTGGATCGGAGAGACCCAGTACTTC	CASSLDGASGSWIGETQYF
TRBV2	TRBD1	many	TRBJ1-2	TGTGCCAGCAGCCAGGACGAGGACAGGGTCTTTCGGGATGGCTACACCTTC	CASSQDEDRVFRDGYTF